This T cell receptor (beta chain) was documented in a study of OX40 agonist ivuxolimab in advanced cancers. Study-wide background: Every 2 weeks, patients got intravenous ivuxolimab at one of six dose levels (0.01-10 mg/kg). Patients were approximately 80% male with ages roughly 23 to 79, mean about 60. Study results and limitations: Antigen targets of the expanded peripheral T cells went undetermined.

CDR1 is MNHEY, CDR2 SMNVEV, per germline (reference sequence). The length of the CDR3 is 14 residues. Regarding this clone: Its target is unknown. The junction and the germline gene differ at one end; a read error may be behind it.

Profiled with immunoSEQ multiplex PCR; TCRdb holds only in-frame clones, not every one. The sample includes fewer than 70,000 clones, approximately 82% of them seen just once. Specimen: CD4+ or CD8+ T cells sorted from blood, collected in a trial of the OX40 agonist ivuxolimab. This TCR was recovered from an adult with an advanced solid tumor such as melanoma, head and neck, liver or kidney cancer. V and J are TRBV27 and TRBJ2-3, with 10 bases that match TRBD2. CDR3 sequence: CASSLGLAGESRTF. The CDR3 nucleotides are TGTGCCAGCAGTTTAGGGCTAGCGGGAGAATCGCGGACTTTT.